This T cell receptor beta chain was identified during a study of T cells in localized non-small cell lung cancer. There are 18 residues in the CDR3. After removal of 3 bases from V and 6 bases from J, the junction contained 12 bases not matched to a gene. The germline V gene has CDR1 KGHSH and CDR2 LQKENI. Study-level results: A median of around 60 clones ranked among the top 100 in tumor appeared in adjacent lung.

Points on this clone: Antigen: not known.

Clones were sequenced by immunoSEQ multiplex PCR, and TCRdb holds only the in-frame ones, with some missing. The profile shows about 24,000 clones, around 86% of them singletons. The rearrangement joins TRBV18 to TRBJ2-6; 9 positions agree with TRBD1. The starting material was peripheral blood, obtained before any cancer treatment. This TCR came from a man aged 35-75 years with stage I squamous cell lung carcinoma. CDR3 sequence (DNA): TGTGCCAGCTCACCCATATCTCCACAGGGGGCGGAGGCCAACGTCCTGACTTTC. Translated, it gives CASSPISPQGAEANVLTF.